Listed here are 3 T cell receptor beta chains from one sample, sequenced in a study of T cells in Graves' hyperthyroidism and ophthalmopathy (dated by TCRdb to about 2019). Receptors were amplified or captured by multiplex PCR. TCRdb names Illumina HiSeq 2000 as the instrument used. The TCR beta CDR3 regions were amplified from RNA transcripts. The first round of RT-PCR for the TCR CDR3 was performed with the HTBI primer set and the Qiagen OneStep RT-PCR kit. TCRdb reprocessing: public reads trimmed at Q25 with fastp, clones called with MiXCR, in-frame beta chains kept. Each record represents a unique CDR3 protein, reported with the most common genes and DNA among its rows. This sample lists about 400,000 distinct CDR3 sequences; 15% to 18% were detected once. Of the sample, roughly 7.4% falls within the top ten clones. Specimen: blood. The origin of the receptors is a woman aged 18-29 years with Graves' hyperthyroidism.

The V and J genes are TRBV19 and TRBJ2-2, with D possibly called TRBD1 or TRBD2 (5 bases each). Trimming left V 7 bases short and J 7 bases short, with 25 bases between. The length of the CDR3 is 17 residues. Germline-derived CDR1 and CDR2 are LNHDA and SQIVND (reference sequence). The CDR3 DNA follows: TGTGCCAGTACCCCCGATACACGAGGGGTGACCCACGGGGAGCTGTTTTTT. Its protein is CASTPDTRGVTHGELFF. Combining the CDR3 with reference TRBV19 and TRBJ2-2 gives the whole variable domain DGGITQSPKYLFRKEGQNVTLSCEQNLNHDAMYWYRQDPGQGLRLIYYSQIVNDFQKGDIAEGYSVSREKKESFPLTVTSAQKNPTAFYLCASTPDTRGVTHGELFFGEGSRLTVL.

In its sample, this clonotype was seen many times. The DNA for the CDR3 is TGTGCCAGCAGTTTGACCAGGGTAGACCCCTTTACCCTGGCAGATACGCAGTATTTT. Translating it yields CASSLTRVDPFTLADTQYF. This chain uses TRBV28 with TRBJ2-3, with TRBD1 as a possible D gene (5 bases). The CDR3 covers 19 residues. Germline V lookup: CDR1 MDHEN, CDR2 SYDVKM. Between the trimmed V and J ends, which lost 3 bases and 4 bases, there was a span of 26 bases.

This clonotype appeared many times. V usage is TRBV4-1 and J usage is TRBJ1-5; D uncertain. The germline V gene has CDR1 MGHRA and CDR2 YSYEKL. The CDR3 is 14 residues long. The V end was cut by 0 bases, the J end by 1 base, with 4 bases between. CDR3 region: CASSQDRSNQPQHF. Here the CDR3 DNA reads TGCGCCAGCAGCCAAGACCGCAGCAATCAGCCCCAGCATTTT.